Sequencing of this TCR beta chain was carried out in a study of cytomegalovirus exposure and HLA in healthy donors. This CDR3 has 14 residues. V lost 5 bases and J 0 bases, leaving 8 bases between the germline ends. CDR1 and CDR2 (germline): MNHNY, SVGAGI (reference sequence). Vbeta (60) and Jbeta (13) primers were used in the PCR. This table comes from immunoSEQ multiplex PCR, and its TCRdb copy is limited to in-frame clones, with some not included. Seen here are about 210,000 clones, roughly 80% observed once, and the top ten hold 2.5% to 3.5%. This TCR came from a man between 25 and 39 years old in good health and CMV-seronegative. The gene calls are TRBV6-6 and TRBJ1-5; D unresolved. What was sequenced was PBMCs. The CDR3 DNA reads as TGTGCCAGCAGTCACACAGATAGCAATCAGCCCCAGCATTTT. Protein: CASSHTDSNQPQHF.